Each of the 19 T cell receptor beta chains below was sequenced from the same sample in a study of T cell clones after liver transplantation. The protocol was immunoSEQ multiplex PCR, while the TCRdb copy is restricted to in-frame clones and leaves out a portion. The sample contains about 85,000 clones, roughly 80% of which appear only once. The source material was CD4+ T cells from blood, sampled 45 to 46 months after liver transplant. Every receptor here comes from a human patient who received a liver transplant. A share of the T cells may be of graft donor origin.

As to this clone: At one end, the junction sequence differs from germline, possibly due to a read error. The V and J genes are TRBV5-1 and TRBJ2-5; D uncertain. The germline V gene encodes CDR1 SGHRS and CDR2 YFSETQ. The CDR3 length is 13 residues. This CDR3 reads CASRLGLQETQYF. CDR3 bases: TGCGCCAGCAGGTTGGGCCTCCAAGAGACCCAGTACTTC.

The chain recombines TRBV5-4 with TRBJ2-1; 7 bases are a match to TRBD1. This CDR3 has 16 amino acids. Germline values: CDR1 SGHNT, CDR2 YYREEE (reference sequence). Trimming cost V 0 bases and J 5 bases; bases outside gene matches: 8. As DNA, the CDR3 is TGTGCCAGCAGCTTGGGAGGGGGCGATGCGAACAATGAGCAGTTCTTC. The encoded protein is CASSLGGGDANNEQFF. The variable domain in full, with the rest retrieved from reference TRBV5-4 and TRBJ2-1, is ETGVTQSPTHLIKTRGQQVTLRCSSQSGHNTVSWYQQALGQGPQFIFQYYREEENGRGNFPPRFSGLQFPNYSSELNVNALELDDSALYLCASSLGGGDANNEQFFGPGTRLTVL.

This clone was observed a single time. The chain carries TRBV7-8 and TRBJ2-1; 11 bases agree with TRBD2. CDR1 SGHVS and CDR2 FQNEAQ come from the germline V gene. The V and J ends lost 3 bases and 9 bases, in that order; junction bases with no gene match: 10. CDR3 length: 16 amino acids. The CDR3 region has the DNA TGTGCCAGCAGCTTGCTCACTAGCGGGAGTGGAGGTGAGCAGTTCTTC. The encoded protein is CASSLLTSGSGGEQFF.

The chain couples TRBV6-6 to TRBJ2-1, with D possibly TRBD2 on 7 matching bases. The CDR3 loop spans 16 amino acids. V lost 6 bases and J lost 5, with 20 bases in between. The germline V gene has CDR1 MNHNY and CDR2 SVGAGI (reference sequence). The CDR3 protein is CASSHRGAGDHNEQFF. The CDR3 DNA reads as TGTGCCAGCAGCCACCGGGGGGCGGGAGACCACAATGAGCAGTTCTTC.

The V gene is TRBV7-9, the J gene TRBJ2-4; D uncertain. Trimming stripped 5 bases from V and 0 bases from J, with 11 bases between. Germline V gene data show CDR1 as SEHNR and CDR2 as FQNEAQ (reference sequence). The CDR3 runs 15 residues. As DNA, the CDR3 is TGTGCCAGCAGCCGAAGTGGGTTAGCCAAAAACATTCAGTACTTC. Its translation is CASSRSGLAKNIQYF.

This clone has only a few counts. The CDR3 coding sequence is TGTGCCAGCACCCGAGACAGGGCAATGAACACTGAAGCTTTCTTT. It encodes CASTRDRAMNTEAFF. The gene calls are TRBV2 and TRBJ1-1; 7 nucleotides line up with TRBD1. Germline CDR1 is SNHLY and CDR2 is FYNNEI. CDR3 length equals 15 residues. V trimming: 7 bases; J trimming: 0 bases; junction bases outside the gene matches: 8.

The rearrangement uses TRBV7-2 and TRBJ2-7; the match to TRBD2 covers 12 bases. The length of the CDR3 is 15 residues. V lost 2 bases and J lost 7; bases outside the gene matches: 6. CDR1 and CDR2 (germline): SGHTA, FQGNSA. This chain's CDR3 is CASSLLLAGGSEQYF. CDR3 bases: TGTGCCAGCAGCTTACTCCTAGCGGGAGGGTCTGAGCAGTACTTC.

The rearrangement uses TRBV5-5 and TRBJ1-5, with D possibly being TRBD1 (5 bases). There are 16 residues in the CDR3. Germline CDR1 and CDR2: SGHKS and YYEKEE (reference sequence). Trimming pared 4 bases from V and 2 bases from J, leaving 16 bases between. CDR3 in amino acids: CASSPTTGSGNQPQHF. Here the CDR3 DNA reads TGTGCCAGCAGCCCCACAACAGGTTCCGGCAATCAGCCCCAGCATTTT.

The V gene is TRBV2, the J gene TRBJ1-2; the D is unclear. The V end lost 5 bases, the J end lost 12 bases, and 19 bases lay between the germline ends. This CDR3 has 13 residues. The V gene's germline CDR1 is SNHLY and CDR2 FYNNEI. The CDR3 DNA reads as TGTGCCAGCAGTCTCGCCTCGTTGGGGAAACACACCTTC. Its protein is CASSLASLGKHTF.

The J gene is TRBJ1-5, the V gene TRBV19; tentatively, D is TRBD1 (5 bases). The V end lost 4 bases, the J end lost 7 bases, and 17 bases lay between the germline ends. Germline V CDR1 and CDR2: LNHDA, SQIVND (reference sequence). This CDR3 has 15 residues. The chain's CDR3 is CASSTPQGPWQPQHF. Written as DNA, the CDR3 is TGTGCCAGTAGTACCCCGCAGGGTCCGTGGCAGCCCCAGCATTTT.

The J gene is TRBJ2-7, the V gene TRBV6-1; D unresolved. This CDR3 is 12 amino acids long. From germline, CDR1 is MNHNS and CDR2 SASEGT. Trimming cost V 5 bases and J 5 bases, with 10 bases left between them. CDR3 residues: CASSSRSNEQYF. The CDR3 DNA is TGTGCCAGCAGTTCCAGAAGCAACGAGCAGTACTTC.

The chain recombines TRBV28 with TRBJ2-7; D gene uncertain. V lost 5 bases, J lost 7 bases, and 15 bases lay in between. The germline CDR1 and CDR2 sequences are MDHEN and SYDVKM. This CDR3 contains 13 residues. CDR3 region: CASSTGPVREQYF. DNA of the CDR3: TGTGCCAGCAGTACGGGCCCGGTTCGTGAGCAGTACTTC.

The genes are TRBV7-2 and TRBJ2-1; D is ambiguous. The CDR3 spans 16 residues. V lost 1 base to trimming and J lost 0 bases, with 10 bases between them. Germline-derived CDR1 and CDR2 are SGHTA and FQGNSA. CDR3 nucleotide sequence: TGTGCCAGCAGCTTAGTTGCGACGGGCTCCTACAATGAGCAGTTCTTC. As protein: CASSLVATGSYNEQFF. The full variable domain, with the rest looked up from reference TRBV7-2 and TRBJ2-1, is GAGVSQSPSNKVTEKGKDVELRCDPISGHTALYWYRQSLGQGLEFLIYFQGNSAPDKSGLPSDRFSAERTGGSVSTLTIQRTQQEDSAVYLCASSLVATGSYNEQFFGPGTRLTVL.

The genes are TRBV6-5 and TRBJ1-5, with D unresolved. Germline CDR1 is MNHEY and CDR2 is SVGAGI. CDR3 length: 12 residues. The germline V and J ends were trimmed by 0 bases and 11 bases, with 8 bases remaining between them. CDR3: CASSYSWMAQHF. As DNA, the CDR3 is TGTGCCAGCAGTTACTCCTGGATGGCCCAGCATTTT.

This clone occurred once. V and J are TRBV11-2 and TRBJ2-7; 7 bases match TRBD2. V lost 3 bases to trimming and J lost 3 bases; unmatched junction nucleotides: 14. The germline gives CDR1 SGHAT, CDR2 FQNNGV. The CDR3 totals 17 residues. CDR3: CASSLGLTWGIYYEQYF. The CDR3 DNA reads TGTGCCAGCAGCTTGGGACTAACGTGGGGTATCTACTACGAGCAGTACTTC.

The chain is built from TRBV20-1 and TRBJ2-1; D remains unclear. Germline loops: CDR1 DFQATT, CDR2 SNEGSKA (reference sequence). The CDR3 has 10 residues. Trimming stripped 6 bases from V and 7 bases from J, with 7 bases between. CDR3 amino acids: CSATLNEQFF. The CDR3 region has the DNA TGCAGTGCGACCCTTAATGAGCAGTTCTTC.

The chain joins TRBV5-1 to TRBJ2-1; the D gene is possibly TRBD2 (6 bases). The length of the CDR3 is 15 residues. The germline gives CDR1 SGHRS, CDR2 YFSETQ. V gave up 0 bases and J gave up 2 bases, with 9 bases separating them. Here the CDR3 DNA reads TGCGCCAGCAGCTTGGTAGGCGGGACCTACAATGAGCAGTTCTTC. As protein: CASSLVGGTYNEQFF.

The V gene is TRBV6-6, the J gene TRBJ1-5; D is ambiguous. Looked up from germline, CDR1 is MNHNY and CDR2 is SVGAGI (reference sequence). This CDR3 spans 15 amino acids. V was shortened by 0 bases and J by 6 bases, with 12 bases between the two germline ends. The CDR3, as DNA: TGTGCCAGCAGTTACTCGGGAGGAAAAGTTCAGCCCCAGCATTTT. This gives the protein CASSYSGGKVQPQHF.

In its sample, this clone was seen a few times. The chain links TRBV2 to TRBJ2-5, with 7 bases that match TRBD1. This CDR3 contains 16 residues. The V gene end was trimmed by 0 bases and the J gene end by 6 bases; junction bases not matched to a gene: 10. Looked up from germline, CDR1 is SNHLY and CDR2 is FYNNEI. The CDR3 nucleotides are TGTGCCAGCAGTGAAGCCCCAAGGGGGCCGGTACAGACCCAGTACTTC. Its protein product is CASSEAPRGPVQTQYF.